Following are 12 T cell receptor beta chains from one sample sequenced in a study of CD8 T cells in Susac syndrome. After extraction with the RNeasy kit, about 0.45 to 1 ug of the RNA was reverse transcribed using random hexamers. From the immunoSEQ multiplex PCR reads, TCRdb called clonotypes with MiXCR, one entry per CDR3 protein. The sample holds about 83,000 distinct CDR3 sequences, around 96% seen once. Sequencing was carried out using CD8+ T cells from PBMCs. These receptors were collected from a human donor with Susac syndrome.

The gene calls are TRBV27 and TRBJ2-5; D gene ambiguous. The germline gives CDR1 MNHEY, CDR2 SMNVEV (reference sequence). V was trimmed by 7 bases and J by 5 bases, leaving 8 bases between them. This CDR3 comprises 11 residues. CDR3 loop: CASILFETQYF. The CDR3 DNA reads TGTGCCAGCATCCTGTTTGAGACCCAGTACTTC.

Only one count was recorded for this clonotype. The chain employs TRBV7-9 and TRBJ2-5; D is perhaps TRBD2 (5 bases). Germline loops: CDR1 SEHNR, CDR2 FQNEAQ (reference sequence). The CDR3 is 15 amino acids. V lost 5 bases, J lost 8 bases, and 21 bases lay in between. The DNA of the CDR3 is TGTGCCAGCAGCCCGCCTCTCACTCCCGGGGTTACCCAGTACTTC. Its protein product is CASSPPLTPGVTQYF. The entire variable domain, with the rest obtained from reference TRBV7-9 and TRBJ2-5, is as follows: DTGVSQNPRHKITKRGQNVTFRCDPISEHNRLYWYRQTLGQGPEFLTYFQNEAQLEKSRLLSDRFSAERPKGSFSTLEIQRTEQGDSAMYLCASSPPLTPGVTQYFGPGTRLLVL.

V is TRBV9 and J is TRBJ2-2; possibly TRBD1 or TRBD2 for D (5 bases each). The germline V and J ends were trimmed by 3 bases and 0 bases, with 18 bases remaining between them. CDR1 SGDLS and CDR2 YYNGEE come from the germline V gene. This CDR3 contains 18 residues. The CDR3 nucleotides read TGTGCCAGCAGCGCAGAGGGCAGGGTGAATGCGAACACCGGGGAGCTGTTTTTT. Its translation is CASSAEGRVNANTGELFF. Full variable domain (missing parts from reference TRBV9 and TRBJ2-2): DSGVTQTPKHLITATGQRVTLRCSPRSGDLSVYWYQQSLDQGLQFLIQYYNGEERAKGNILERFSAQQFPDLHSELNLSSLELGDSALYFCASSAEGRVNANTGELFFGEGSRLTVL.

The V call is TRBV30, the J call TRBJ2-7, with 9 nucleotides matching TRBD1. The J segment lost 4 bases and the V segment lost 5 bases, leaving 6 bases of the junction unmatched. This CDR3 contains 13 residues. Germline loops: CDR1 GTSNPN, CDR2 SVGIG (reference sequence). This CDR3 reads CAWQDRGKYEQYF. In DNA form, the CDR3 reads TGTGCCTGGCAGGACAGGGGAAAGTACGAGCAGTACTTC. The full variable domain, rest sourced from reference TRBV30 and TRBJ2-7, is SQTIHQWPATLVQPVGSPLSLECTVEGTSNPNLYWYRQAAGRGLQLLFYSVGIGQISSEVPQNLSASRPQDRQFILSSKKLLLSDSGFYLCAWQDRGKYEQYFGPGTRLTVT.

The genes are TRBV5-4 and TRBJ1-2; D is undetermined. The germline V gene encodes CDR1 SGHNT and CDR2 YYREEE (reference sequence). The CDR3 spans 13 residues. V was trimmed by 4 bases and J by 8 bases, leaving 15 bases between them. Here the CDR3 DNA reads TGTGCCAGCAGCGAAAGACCGGCGGGAGGCTACACCTTC. Its protein is CASSERPAGGYTF.

The DNA of the CDR3 is TGTGCCAGCACTGGACAGGGAAGCGAGCAGTACTTC. Amino acids: CASTGQGSEQYF. The rearrangement joins TRBV25-1 to TRBJ2-7; 8 bases match TRBD1. Germline values: CDR1 MGHDK, CDR2 SYGVNS. The J segment lost 6 bases and the V segment lost 7 bases, leaving 5 bases of the junction unmatched. The CDR3 length is 12 residues.

Regarding this clonotype: Its ends do not fully match the called genes, so a read error is possible. V and J are TRBV4-3 and TRBJ2-2, with D possibly being TRBD1 or TRBD2 (5 bases each). The CDR3 runs to 15 residues. The germline V gene has CDR1 LGHNA and CDR2 YSLEER. DNA of the CDR3: TGCGCCAGCAGCGAAGATCTGGGGGATACCGGGGAGCTGTTTTTT. Amino acid sequence: CASSEDLGDTGELFF.

The rearrangement joins TRBV10-3 to TRBJ1-2; unclear D gene. The germline V gene has CDR1 ENHRY and CDR2 SYGVKD. V was clipped by 5 bases and J by 8 bases, with 18 bases between them. The CDR3 is made up of 14 amino acids. In DNA, the CDR3 is TGTGCCATCAGTCCTTCGGGCGATACCTACGGCTACACCTTC. Residues: CAISPSGDTYGYTF.

The chain carries TRBV29-1 and TRBJ1-6; D uncertain. Per the germline V gene, CDR1 is SQVTM and CDR2 is ANQGSEA. This CDR3 comprises 12 residues. V lost 6 bases and J 11 bases, leaving 14 bases between the germline ends. CDR3 bases: TGCAGCGTGGATCTCAGGAAAGCACCCCTCCACTTT. Translating gives CSVDLRKAPLHF.

CDR3 in amino acids: CATRRTSLSNTGELFF. The CDR3 nucleotides are TGTGCCACCAGGCGCACCTCACTCTCGAACACCGGGGAGCTGTTTTTT. V is TRBV15 and J is TRBJ2-2; D unresolved. This CDR3 spans 16 amino acids. The V gene lost 6 bases and the J gene lost 0 bases, with 14 bases spanning the gap. Germline V gene sequence: CDR1 LNHNV, CDR2 YYDKDF (reference sequence).

The chain joins TRBV9 to TRBJ2-3; TRBD2 matches 11 bases. CDR3 length: 15 residues. Germline CDR1 reads SGDLS; CDR2 reads YYNGEE. Trimming took 4 bases from V and 2 from J; bases not matched to a gene: 3. CDR3 protein: CASSLSGGVTDTQYF. CDR3 bases: TGTGCCAGCAGCCTTAGCGGGGGGGTCACAGATACGCAGTATTTT. Complete variable domain (other parts from reference TRBV9 and TRBJ2-3): DSGVTQTPKHLITATGQRVTLRCSPRSGDLSVYWYQQSLDQGLQFLIQYYNGEERAKGNILERFSAQQFPDLHSELNLSSLELGDSALYFCASSLSGGVTDTQYFGPGTRLTVL.

V gene TRBV29-1 combines with J gene TRBJ2-3, with 9 nucleotides matching TRBD2. The V segment lost 3 bases and the J segment 0 bases; nucleotides outside the gene matches: 13. This CDR3 contains 18 residues. CDR1 SQVTM and CDR2 ANQGSEA come from the germline V gene. The CDR3 spells CSVDGLAGTKTSTDTQYF. The CDR3 DNA sequence: TGCAGCGTTGACGGGCTAGCGGGGACAAAAACTAGCACAGATACGCAGTATTTT.